Shown below are 26 T cell receptor beta chains from a single sample sequenced in a study of blood T cell repertoires in COVID-19 (dated by TCRdb to about 2020). Library generation was performed with the immunoSEQ multiplex PCR assay. TCRdb re-hosts the immuneACCESS table, in-frame sequences only. Its copies lack some clones; in the studies checked, an unresolved V gene accounts for under half of them, and the cause for the rest is not known. This sample holds roughly 240,000 clones; 75% to 90% were observed only once. The ten largest clones take up around 0.87% of the sample. The source material was PBMCs or T cells enriched from blood (not recorded which). These TCRs come from a man in his forties or fifties who had been exposed to COVID-19.

The V call is TRBV7-2, the J call TRBJ1-2, with unresolved D. This CDR3 region has 13 residues. CDR1 SGHTA and CDR2 FQGNSA come from the germline V gene. Between the trimmed V and J ends, which lost 1 base and 3 bases, there was a span of 6 bases. CDR3: CASSLGQDYGYTF. CDR3 sequence (DNA): TGTGCCAGCAGCTTAGGGCAGGACTATGGCTACACCTTC. Drawing the rest from reference TRBV7-2 and TRBJ1-2, the complete variable domain is GAGVSQSPSNKVTEKGKDVELRCDPISGHTALYWYRQSLGQGLEFLIYFQGNSAPDKSGLPSDRFSAERTGGSVSTLTIQRTQQEDSAVYLCASSLGQDYGYTFGSGTRLTVV.

As regards this clone: This CDR3 is also generated by other DNA sequences in the sample. The rearrangement uses TRBV5-1 and TRBJ1-1; TRBD1 matches at 9 bases. The junction had 1 base not matched to a gene; V was cut back by 2 bases and J by 8 bases. CDR1 is SGHRS and CDR2 is YFSETQ in the germline V gene. The CDR3 totals 12 residues. The CDR3 loop reads CASSLGQGEAFF. For the CDR3, the DNA is TGCGCCAGCAGCTTAGGACAGGGGGAAGCTTTCTTT.

The chain links TRBV5-1 to TRBJ1-1; 10 positions match TRBD1. The V and J ends lost 2 bases and 3 bases, in that order; junction bases with no gene match: 13. The germline V gene encodes CDR1 SGHRS and CDR2 YFSETQ. The CDR3 runs 18 residues. Here the CDR3 DNA reads TGCGCCAGCAGCTTCCCCGGGACAGGGGCTCATTGGGACACTGAAGCTTTCTTT. It codes for CASSFPGTGAHWDTEAFF.

V and J are TRBV19 and TRBJ2-2, with a weak D call TRBD1 (6 bases). Germline assignment: CDR1 LNHDA and CDR2 SQIVND (reference sequence). This CDR3 comprises 15 residues. V lost 6 bases to trimming and J lost 0 bases, with 11 bases between them. CDR3 sequence reads: CASSPDRSNTGELFF. DNA for the CDR3: TGTGCCAGTAGCCCAGACAGGTCGAACACCGGGGAGCTGTTTTTT.

This clone showed up just once. The chain employs TRBV19 and TRBJ2-1; no reliable D call. V dropped 6 bases and J dropped 5 bases, with 11 bases sitting between them. CDR1 is LNHDA, CDR2 SQIVND, per germline (reference sequence). This CDR3 comprises 13 residues. In DNA form, the CDR3 reads TGTGCCAGTAGATTGCGAAGCAACAATGAGCAGTTCTTC. Its translation is CASRLRSNNEQFF.

V usage is TRBV2 and J usage is TRBJ2-3; 10 bases agree with TRBD2. V lost 6 bases and J lost 4; bases outside the gene matches: 7. This CDR3 region has 15 residues. Germline V lookup: CDR1 SNHLY, CDR2 FYNNEI. The CDR3 here is CASRLLAGVPDTQYF. CDR3 nucleotide sequence: TGTGCCAGCAGGTTGCTAGCGGGAGTCCCAGATACGCAGTATTTT.

The rearrangement uses TRBV5-4 and TRBJ2-1; 10 bases are shared with TRBD2. This CDR3 is built from 16 residues. The germline V gene encodes CDR1 SGHNT and CDR2 YYREEE (reference sequence). V lost 2 bases to trimming and J lost 1 base; unmatched junction nucleotides: 3. CDR3 protein: CASSLAGGASYNEQFF. In nucleotides, the CDR3 is TGTGCCAGCAGCTTAGCGGGAGGGGCTTCCTACAATGAGCAGTTCTTC.

The chain joins TRBV19 to TRBJ1-1, with D uncertain. V was shortened by 5 bases and J by 5 bases, with 9 bases between the two germline ends. Germline V CDR1 and CDR2: LNHDA, SQIVND (reference sequence). There are 12 residues in the CDR3. DNA of the CDR3: TGTGCCAGTAGTTCATGGAGGACTGAAGCTTTCTTT. Its protein is CASSSWRTEAFF.

The chain employs TRBV27 and TRBJ1-2; possibly TRBD1 for D (6 bases). The V end lost 4 bases, the J end lost 7 bases, and 10 bases lay between the germline ends. Germline-derived CDR1 and CDR2 are MNHEY and SMNVEV (reference sequence). The CDR3 is 12 residues long. Here the CDR3 DNA reads TGTGCCAGCAGTTACAGGGTATTTGGCTACACCTTC. Translated, it gives CASSYRVFGYTF.

Only a few counts were recorded for this clone. The rearrangement uses TRBV5-1 and TRBJ2-7, with a possible D match to TRBD1 (6 bases). The ends were cut back, 0 bases at V and 2 bases at J, with 9 bases in the middle. This CDR3 region has 14 residues. Germline loops: CDR1 SGHRS, CDR2 YFSETQ. The CDR3 loop is CASSLDGQTYEQYF. CDR3 sequence (DNA): TGCGCCAGCAGCTTGGATGGACAGACCTACGAGCAGTACTTC.

The chain links TRBV2 to TRBJ2-2; D is unresolved. CDR3 length: 14 amino acids. Trimming pared 3 bases from V and 2 bases from J, leaving 7 bases between. The germline V gene encodes CDR1 SNHLY and CDR2 FYNNEI. CDR3 coding DNA: TGTGCCAGCAGTGATGTAGTAAACACCGGGGAGCTGTTTTTT. Protein product: CASSDVVNTGELFF.

The V and J genes are TRBV28 and TRBJ2-1; TRBD1 might be the D (6 bases). Trimming left V 7 bases short and J 0 bases short, with 19 bases between. The CDR3 spans 17 residues. Germline V gives CDR1 MDHEN, CDR2 SYDVKM. The CDR3 loop is CASTGLTGFGSYNEQFF. CDR3 sequence (DNA): TGTGCCAGCACCGGACTCACAGGGTTTGGCTCCTACAATGAGCAGTTCTTC.

The rearrangement links TRBV7-6 to TRBJ2-3, with a possible D match to TRBD2 (5 bases). Deletions cut 0 bases from V and 5 bases from J, with 6 bases between. The CDR3 consists of 13 residues. CDR1 is SGHVS, CDR2 FNYEAQ, per germline. The CDR3 spells CASSLAGEDTQYF. The CDR3 DNA reads TGTGCCAGCAGCTTAGCGGGAGAAGATACGCAGTATTTT.

The rearrangement joins TRBV3-1 (or the pseudogene TRBV3-2) to TRBJ2-7, with 7 bases aligning to TRBD1. CDR3 length: 16 residues. From germline, CDR1 is LGHDT and CDR2 YNNKEL (reference sequence). V lost 1 base, J lost 1 base, and 7 bases stayed unmatched. The CDR3 DNA reads TGTGCCAGCAGCCAAGTTGCCCGACAGGGTTCCTACGAGCAGTACTTC. This sequence encodes CASSQVARQGSYEQYF.

The CDR3 region has the DNA TGTGCCAGCAGCCAGCGGGACCCGTATGGGGCGTTCACCTTC. This encodes CASSQRDPYGAFTF. The chain is built from TRBV3-1 (or the pseudogene TRBV3-2) and TRBJ1-2; a weak D match, TRBD1 (5 bases). Trimming stripped 3 bases from V and 13 bases from J, with 21 bases between. The CDR3 contains 14 residues. Looked up from germline, CDR1 is LGHDT and CDR2 is YNNKEL (reference sequence).

This clone was observed a few times. The chain is built from TRBV4-1 and TRBJ1-1; 9 positions match TRBD1. The germline gives CDR1 MGHRA, CDR2 YSYEKL. Trimming took 5 bases from V and 1 from J; bases not matched to a gene: 5. This CDR3 region has 15 residues. CDR3 protein: CASSKGQGTNTEAFF. The CDR3 DNA follows: TGCGCCAGCAGCAAGGGACAGGGCACGAACACTGAAGCTTTCTTT.

J is TRBJ1-2 and V is TRBV2, with 7 bases identical to TRBD1. Germline V gene data show CDR1 as SNHLY and CDR2 as FYNNEI. The CDR3 totals 14 residues. V lost 8 bases and J lost 7; bases outside the gene matches: 13. CDR3: CASSRTGGPGGYTF. The CDR3 coding sequence is TGTGCCAGCTCGAGGACAGGAGGACCGGGTGGCTACACCTTC.

This clone appeared a few times. The chain is built from TRBV11-2 and TRBJ2-7, with 8 bases matching TRBD1. There are 15 residues in the CDR3. The V gene end was trimmed by 5 bases and the J gene end by 2 bases; junction bases not matched to a gene: 8. Germline assignment: CDR1 SGHAT and CDR2 FQNNGV. The CDR3 bases are TGTGCCAGCAGCGCAATACAGGGGGGAACCTACGAGCAGTACTTC. Its translation is CASSAIQGGTYEQYF.

The CDR3: CASSSRDRTNYGYTF. CDR3 DNA sequence: TGTGCCAGCAGTAGCCGGGACAGAACTAACTATGGCTACACCTTC. The chain is built from TRBV6-5 and TRBJ1-2; the match to TRBD1 covers 7 bases. V shed 5 bases and J 0 bases; nucleotides not matched to a gene: 6. The CDR3 is made up of 15 amino acids. The germline gives CDR1 MNHEY, CDR2 SVGAGI.

This chain joins TRBV7-2 and TRBJ2-1; TRBD2 matches at 8 bases. J was trimmed by 2 bases and V by 5 bases; bases with no gene match: 8. Germline lookup yields CDR1 SGHTA and CDR2 FQGNSA. CDR3 length: 16 residues. CDR3 DNA sequence: TGTGCCAGCAGCCCCGCAGCGGGGGCCACCTACAATGAGCAGTTCTTC. It codes for CASSPAAGATYNEQFF.

The rearrangement joins TRBV18 to TRBJ2-1; 10 bases agree with TRBD2. Germline V gene data show CDR1 as KGHSH and CDR2 as LQKENI. V shed 1 base and J 7 bases; nucleotides not matched to a gene: 4. This CDR3 spans 15 amino acids. The CDR3 here is CASSPQGLAPNEQFF. The CDR3 DNA reads as TGTGCCAGCTCACCACAGGGACTAGCGCCAAATGAGCAGTTCTTC.

The DNA of the CDR3 is TGTGCCAGCAGTGAAGCGATCTACTCAGGGTCCGAGCAGTACTTC. Amino acid sequence: CASSEAIYSGSEQYF. The chain couples TRBV2 to TRBJ2-7; TRBD1 might be the D (5 bases). The CDR3 runs 15 residues. V was cut by 0 bases and J by 6 bases, with 15 bases left in between. Germline CDR1 SNHLY, CDR2 FYNNEI.

The J gene is TRBJ1-5, the V gene TRBV3-1 (or the pseudogene TRBV3-2); D is perhaps TRBD1 (6 bases). Germline CDR1 LGHDT, CDR2 YNNKEL (reference sequence). The V end was cut by 5 bases, the J end by 5 bases, with 13 bases between. This CDR3 has 14 amino acids. The CDR3 reads CASSEQGWHQPQHF. DNA for the CDR3: TGTGCCAGCAGCGAACAGGGATGGCATCAGCCCCAGCATTTT.

The rearrangement links TRBV6-5 to TRBJ1-5; D might be TRBD1 (6 bases). This CDR3 contains 13 residues. Looked up from germline, CDR1 is MNHEY and CDR2 is SVGAGI. V lost 5 bases and J 6 bases, leaving 11 bases between the germline ends. The CDR3 region is CASSRDMTQPQHF. CDR3 sequence (DNA): TGTGCCAGCAGTAGGGACATGACTCAGCCCCAGCATTTT.

This chain connects TRBV5-1 to TRBJ2-1; the D gene is possibly TRBD1 (5 bases). CDR3 length: 13 amino acids. Per the germline V gene, CDR1 is SGHRS and CDR2 is YFSETQ. V was clipped by 5 bases and J by 4 bases, with 10 bases between them. The CDR3 DNA reads TGCGCCAGCAGTTGGACACAATACAATGAGCAGTTCTTC. This gives the protein CASSWTQYNEQFF.

The chain couples TRBV2 to TRBJ1-1; TRBD1 matches 7 bases. From germline, CDR1 is SNHLY and CDR2 FYNNEI. This CDR3 comprises 13 residues. The junction had 5 bases not matched to a gene; V was cut back by 6 bases and J by 4 bases. This CDR3 reads CASRLNRGTEAFF. CDR3 sequence (DNA): TGTGCCAGCAGGCTTAACAGGGGCACTGAAGCTTTCTTT.